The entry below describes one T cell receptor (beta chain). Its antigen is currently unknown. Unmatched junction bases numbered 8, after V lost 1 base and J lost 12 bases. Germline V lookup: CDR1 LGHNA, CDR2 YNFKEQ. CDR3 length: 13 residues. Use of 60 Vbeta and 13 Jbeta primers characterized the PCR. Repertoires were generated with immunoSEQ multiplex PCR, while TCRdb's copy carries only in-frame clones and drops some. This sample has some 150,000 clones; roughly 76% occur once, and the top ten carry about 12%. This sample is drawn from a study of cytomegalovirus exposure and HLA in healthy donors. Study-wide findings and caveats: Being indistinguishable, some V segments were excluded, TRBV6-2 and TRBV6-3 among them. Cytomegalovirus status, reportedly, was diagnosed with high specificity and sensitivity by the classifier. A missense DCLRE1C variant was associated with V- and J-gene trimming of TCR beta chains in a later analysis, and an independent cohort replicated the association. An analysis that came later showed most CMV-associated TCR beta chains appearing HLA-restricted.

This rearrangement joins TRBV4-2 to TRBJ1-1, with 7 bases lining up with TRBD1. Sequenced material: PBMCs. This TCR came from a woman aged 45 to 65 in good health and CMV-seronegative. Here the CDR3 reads CASSQVEDRRTFF. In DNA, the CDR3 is TGTGCCAGCAGCCAAGTTGAGGACAGGAGGACTTTCTTT.